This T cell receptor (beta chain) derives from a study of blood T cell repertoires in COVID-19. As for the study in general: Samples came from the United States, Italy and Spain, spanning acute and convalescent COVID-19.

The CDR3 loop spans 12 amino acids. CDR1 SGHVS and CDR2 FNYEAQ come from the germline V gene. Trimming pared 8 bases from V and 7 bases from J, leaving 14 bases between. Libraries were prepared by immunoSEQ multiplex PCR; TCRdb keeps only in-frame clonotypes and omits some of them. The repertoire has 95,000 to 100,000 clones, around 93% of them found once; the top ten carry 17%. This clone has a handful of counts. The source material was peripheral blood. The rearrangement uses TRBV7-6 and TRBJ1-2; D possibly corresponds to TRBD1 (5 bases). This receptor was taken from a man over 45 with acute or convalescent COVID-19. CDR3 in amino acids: CASGGGSFGYTF. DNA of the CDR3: TGTGCCAGCGGGGGAGGGAGTTTTGGCTACACCTTC.